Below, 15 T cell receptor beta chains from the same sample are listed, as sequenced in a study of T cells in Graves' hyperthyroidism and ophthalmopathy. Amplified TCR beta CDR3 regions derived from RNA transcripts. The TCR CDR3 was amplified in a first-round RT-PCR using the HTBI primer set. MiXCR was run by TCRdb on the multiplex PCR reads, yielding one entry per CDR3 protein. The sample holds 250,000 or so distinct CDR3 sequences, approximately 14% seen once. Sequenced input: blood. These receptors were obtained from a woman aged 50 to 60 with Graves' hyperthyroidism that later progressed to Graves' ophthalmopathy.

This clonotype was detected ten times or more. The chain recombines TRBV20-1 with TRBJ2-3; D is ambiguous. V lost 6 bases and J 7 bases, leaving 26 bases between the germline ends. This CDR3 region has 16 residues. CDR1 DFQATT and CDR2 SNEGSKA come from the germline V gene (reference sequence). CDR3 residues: CSATPSIAERTNTQYF. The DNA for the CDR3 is TGCAGTGCAACCCCCTCTATTGCCGAACGGACCAATACGCAGTATTTT.

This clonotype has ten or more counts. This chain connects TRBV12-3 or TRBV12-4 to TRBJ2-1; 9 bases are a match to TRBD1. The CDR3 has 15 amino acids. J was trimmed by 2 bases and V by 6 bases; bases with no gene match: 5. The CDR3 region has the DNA TGTGCCAGCAGAAGGGACAGGGAAACCTACAATGAGCAGTTCTTC. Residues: CASRRDRETYNEQFF.

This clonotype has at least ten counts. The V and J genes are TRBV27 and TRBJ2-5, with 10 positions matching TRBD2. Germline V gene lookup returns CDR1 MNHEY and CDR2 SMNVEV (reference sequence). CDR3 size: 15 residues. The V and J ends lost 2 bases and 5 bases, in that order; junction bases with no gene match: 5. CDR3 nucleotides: TGTGCCAGCAGTTTAAGGCTAGCGGGAGTGGAGACCCAGTACTTC. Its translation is CASSLRLAGVETQYF.

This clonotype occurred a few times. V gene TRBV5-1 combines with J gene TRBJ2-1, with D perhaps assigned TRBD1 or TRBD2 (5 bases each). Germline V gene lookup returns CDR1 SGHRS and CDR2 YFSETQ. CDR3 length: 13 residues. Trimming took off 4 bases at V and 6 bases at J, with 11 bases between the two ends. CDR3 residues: CASSPGPLNEQFF. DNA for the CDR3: TGCGCCAGCAGCCCGGGACCTCTCAATGAGCAGTTCTTC.

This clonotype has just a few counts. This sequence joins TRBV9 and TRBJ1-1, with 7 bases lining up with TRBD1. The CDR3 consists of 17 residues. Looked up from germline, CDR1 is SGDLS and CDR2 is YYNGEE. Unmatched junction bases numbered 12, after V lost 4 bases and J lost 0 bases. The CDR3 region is CASSPQLEGTVNTEAFF. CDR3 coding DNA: TGTGCCAGCAGCCCACAGCTCGAAGGGACAGTGAACACTGAAGCTTTCTTT.

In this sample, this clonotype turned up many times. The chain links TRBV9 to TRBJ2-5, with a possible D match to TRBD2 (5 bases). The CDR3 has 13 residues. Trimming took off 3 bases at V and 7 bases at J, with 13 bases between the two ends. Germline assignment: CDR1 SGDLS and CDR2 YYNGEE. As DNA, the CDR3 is TGTGCCAGCAGCGCAAGCGGATTCGGGACCCAGTACTTC. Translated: CASSASGFGTQYF.

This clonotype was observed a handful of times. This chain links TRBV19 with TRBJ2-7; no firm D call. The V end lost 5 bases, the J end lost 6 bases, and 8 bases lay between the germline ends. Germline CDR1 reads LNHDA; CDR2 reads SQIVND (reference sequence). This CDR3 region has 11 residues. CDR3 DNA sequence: TGTGCCAGTAGTTGGGAAGGCGAGCAGTACTTC. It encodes CASSWEGEQYF. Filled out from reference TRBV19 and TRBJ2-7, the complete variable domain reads DGGITQSPKYLFRKEGQNVTLSCEQNLNHDAMYWYRQDPGQGLRLIYYSQIVNDFQKGDIAEGYSVSREKKESFPLTVTSAQKNPTAFYLCASSWEGEQYFGPGTRLTVT.

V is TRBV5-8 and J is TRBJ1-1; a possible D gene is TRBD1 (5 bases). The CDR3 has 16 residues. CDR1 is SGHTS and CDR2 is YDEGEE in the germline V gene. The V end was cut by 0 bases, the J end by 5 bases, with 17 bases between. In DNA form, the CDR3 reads TGTGCCAGCAGCTTGGGCCTTGGGGGGGGGTGGACTGAAGCTTTCTTT. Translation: CASSLGLGGGWTEAFF.

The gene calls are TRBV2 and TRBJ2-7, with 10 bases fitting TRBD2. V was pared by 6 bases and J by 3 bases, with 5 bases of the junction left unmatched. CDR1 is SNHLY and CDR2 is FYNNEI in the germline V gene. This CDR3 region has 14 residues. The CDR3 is CASRTLAGSYEQYF. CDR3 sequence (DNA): TGTGCCAGCAGGACACTAGCGGGAAGCTACGAGCAGTACTTC.

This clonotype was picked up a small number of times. The CDR3 region is CASSLSGTVNTEAFF. The CDR3 DNA is TGCGCCAGCAGCCTGTCCGGGACAGTGAACACTGAAGCTTTCTTT. The chain carries TRBV5-1 and TRBJ1-1, with 7 positions matching TRBD1. Looked up from germline, CDR1 is SGHRS and CDR2 is YFSETQ. CDR3 length equals 15 residues. The ends lost 4 bases at V and 0 bases at J; junction bases unmatched: 6.

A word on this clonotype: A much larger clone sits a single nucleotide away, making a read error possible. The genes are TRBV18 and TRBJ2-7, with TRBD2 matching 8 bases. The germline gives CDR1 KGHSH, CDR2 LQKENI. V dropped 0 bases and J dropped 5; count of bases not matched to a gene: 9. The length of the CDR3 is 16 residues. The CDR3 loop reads CASSPPTNGRAHEQYF. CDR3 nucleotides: TGTGCCAGCTCACCACCCACTAACGGGAGGGCTCACGAGCAGTACTTC. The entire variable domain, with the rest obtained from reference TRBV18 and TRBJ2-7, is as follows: NAGVMQNPRHLVRRRGQEARLRCSPMKGHSHVYWYRQLPEEGLKFMVYLQKENIIDESGMPKERFSAEFPKEGPSILRIQQVVRGDSAAYFCASSPPTNGRAHEQYFGPGTRLTVT.

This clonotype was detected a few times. CDR3 region: CASRISGGDTGELFF. For the CDR3, the DNA is TGTGCCAGTAGAATTAGCGGAGGGGACACCGGGGAGCTGTTTTTT. This sequence joins TRBV19 and TRBJ2-2, with D possibly TRBD2 on 6 matching bases. The germline CDR1 and CDR2 sequences are LNHDA and SQIVND (reference sequence). V was pared by 6 bases and J by 3 bases, with 14 bases between. The CDR3 runs 15 residues. Looking up the rest from reference TRBV19 and TRBJ2-2 gives the full variable domain: DGGITQSPKYLFRKEGQNVTLSCEQNLNHDAMYWYRQDPGQGLRLIYYSQIVNDFQKGDIAEGYSVSREKKESFPLTVTSAQKNPTAFYLCASRISGGDTGELFFGEGSRLTVL.

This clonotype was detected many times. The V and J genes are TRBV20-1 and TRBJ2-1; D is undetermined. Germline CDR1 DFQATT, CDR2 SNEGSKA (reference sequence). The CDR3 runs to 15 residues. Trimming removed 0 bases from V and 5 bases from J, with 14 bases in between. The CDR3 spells CSARDPSAGDNEQFF. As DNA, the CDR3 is TGCAGTGCTAGAGATCCCAGCGCCGGTGACAATGAGCAGTTCTTC.

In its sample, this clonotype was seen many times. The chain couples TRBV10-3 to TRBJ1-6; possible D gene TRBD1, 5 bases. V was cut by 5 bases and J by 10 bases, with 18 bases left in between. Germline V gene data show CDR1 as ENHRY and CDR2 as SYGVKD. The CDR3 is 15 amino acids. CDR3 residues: CAISHPGRRYSPLHF. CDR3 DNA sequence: TGTGCCATCAGTCACCCGGGGCGAAGGTACTCACCCCTCCACTTT.

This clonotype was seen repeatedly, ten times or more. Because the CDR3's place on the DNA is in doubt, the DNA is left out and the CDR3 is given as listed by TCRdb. CDR3 sequence reads: CSVDVAGGTIPFF. V gene TRBV29-1 combines with J gene TRBJ2-1; the table's D call of TRBD2 was not tested on the DNA. The CDR3 numbers 13 amino acids, ends counted. Germline V gene lookup returns CDR1 SQVTM and CDR2 ANQGSEA.